The 18 T cell receptor beta chains below were found in one sample sequenced in a study of blood T cell repertoires in COVID-19. This table comes from immunoSEQ multiplex PCR, and its TCRdb copy is limited to in-frame clones, with some not included. The sample consists of approximately 61,000 clones, around 85% of them appearing once. The specimen sequenced was peripheral blood. The receptor source for this set is a woman in her 70s with acute or convalescent COVID-19.

This chain uses TRBV18 with TRBJ2-3; 8 positions match TRBD2. The CDR3 is made up of 18 amino acids. Germline lookup yields CDR1 KGHSH and CDR2 LQKENI. The V gene end was trimmed by 7 bases and the J gene end by 2 bases; junction bases not matched to a gene: 17. CDR3 region: CASLTSSPWRGDTDTQYF. In DNA form, the CDR3 reads TGTGCCAGCTTGACGTCCTCCCCGTGGCGGGGGGACACAGATACGCAGTATTTT.

The genes are TRBV5-1 and TRBJ2-7, with a possible D match to TRBD1 (6 bases). The CDR3 covers 13 residues. Trimming removed 2 bases from V and 6 bases from J, with 12 bases in between. Germline values: CDR1 SGHRS, CDR2 YFSETQ. CDR3: CASSFLRGGEQYF. The CDR3 coding sequence is TGCGCCAGCAGCTTCCTCAGGGGTGGCGAGCAGTACTTC.

The CDR3, as DNA: TGTGCCAGCAGTGAAGCCTATGGGACAGAGAACACTGAAGCTTTCTTT. Translation: CASSEAYGTENTEAFF. This chain uses TRBV6-1 with TRBJ1-1, with TRBD1 matching over 7 bases. The CDR3 runs to 16 residues. The V gene end was trimmed by 0 bases and the J gene end by 1 base; junction bases not matched to a gene: 5. The germline V gene encodes CDR1 MNHNS and CDR2 SASEGT.

This clone was seen only once. The rearrangement joins TRBV2 to TRBJ1-5, with D possibly being TRBD1 (6 bases). CDR1 is SNHLY and CDR2 is FYNNEI in the germline V gene. Trimming took 6 bases from V and 1 from J, leaving 13 bases between them. The CDR3 extends over 15 amino acids. In DNA form, the CDR3 reads TGTGCCAGCAGCGGACCTACAGGGAGCAATCAGCCCCAGCATTTT. Amino acid sequence: CASSGPTGSNQPQHF.

The chain joins TRBV28 to TRBJ2-2; maybe TRBD1 (5 bases). Germline V gives CDR1 MDHEN, CDR2 SYDVKM. The V end lost 3 bases, the J end lost 1 base, and 9 bases lay between the germline ends. This CDR3 spans 15 amino acids. For the CDR3, the DNA is TGTGCCAGCAGTTTCTCAGGGAAGAACACCGGGGAGCTGTTTTTT. It encodes CASSFSGKNTGELFF.

The genes are TRBV28 and TRBJ1-6, with D tentatively TRBD1 (6 bases). Germline CDR1 reads MDHEN; CDR2 reads SYDVKM. This CDR3 comprises 17 residues. V lost 3 bases, J lost 2 bases, and 14 bases lay in between. Written as DNA, the CDR3 is TGTGCCAGCAGTTTCGATATCAGGGGAACCTATAATTCACCCCTCCACTTT. Its protein is CASSFDIRGTYNSPLHF.

The chain has TRBV9 and TRBJ1-6; tentative D call: TRBD1 (5 bases). The V end was cut by 5 bases, the J end by 14 bases, with 14 bases between. Germline V gives CDR1 SGDLS, CDR2 YYNGEE. CDR3 length: 12 residues. CDR3 amino acids: CASSGAPLSLHF. DNA of the CDR3: TGTGCCAGCAGTGGGGCCCCTCTTTCCCTCCACTTT.

The chain is built from TRBV9 and TRBJ2-3, with D maybe TRBD1 (6 bases). Germline assignment: CDR1 SGDLS and CDR2 YYNGEE. V was clipped by 4 bases and J by 4 bases, with 19 bases between them. The CDR3 is 16 amino acids. The CDR3 bases are TGTGCCAGCAGCTTTCGACAGGTTCACGTTCCAGATACGCAGTATTTT. The encoded protein is CASSFRQVHVPDTQYF.

V and J are TRBV30 and TRBJ2-2; possibly TRBD2 for D (6 bases). Germline CDR1 reads GTSNPN; CDR2 reads SVGIG (reference sequence). V was cut by 0 bases and J by 5 bases, with 10 bases left in between. There are 14 residues in the CDR3. The CDR3 DNA is TGTGCCTGGAGTGTGCGGGGCGGTACCGGGGAGCTGTTTTTT. Its translation: CAWSVRGGTGELFF.

This sequence joins TRBV18 and TRBJ1-1; 12 nucleotides match TRBD1. The CDR3 has 15 amino acids. The V gene's germline CDR1 is KGHSH and CDR2 LQKENI. Unmatched junction bases numbered 7, after V lost 3 bases and J lost 8 bases. Written as DNA, the CDR3 is TGTGCCAGCTCACCCCACCCCGGGACAGGGGGCGAAGCTTTCTTT. It codes for CASSPHPGTGGEAFF.

The chain has TRBV7-2 and TRBJ1-1; D unclear. The ends were cut back, 3 bases at V and 0 bases at J, with 11 bases in the middle. Germline loops: CDR1 SGHTA, CDR2 FQGNSA. This CDR3 is built from 15 residues. The CDR3 reads CASSFGSHMNTEAFF. CDR3 coding DNA: TGTGCCAGCAGCTTCGGGTCGCACATGAACACTGAAGCTTTCTTT.

V and J are TRBV2 and TRBJ2-5; 7 positions match TRBD1. V was pared by 6 bases and J by 4 bases, with 11 bases of the junction left unmatched. Germline values: CDR1 SNHLY, CDR2 FYNNEI. There are 15 residues in the CDR3. The CDR3 nucleotides read TGTGCCAGCAGCCGGGACAGTAACGGAGGAGAGACCCAGTACTTC. Translating it yields CASSRDSNGGETQYF. The variable domain in full, completed from reference TRBV2 and TRBJ2-5, reads EPEVTQTPSHQVTQMGQEVILRCVPISNHLYFYWYRQILGQKVEFLVSFYNNEISEKSEIFDDQFSVERPDGSNFTLKIRSTKLEDSAMYFCASSRDSNGGETQYFGPGTRLLVL.

The chain joins TRBV2 to TRBJ2-7, with 9 positions matching TRBD1. Germline CDR1 and CDR2: SNHLY and FYNNEI. Losses at the gene ends were 2 bases for V and 4 bases for J; bases not matched to a gene: 12. This CDR3 has 17 amino acids. CDR3 sequence reads: CASSERSGTGSLYEQYF. For the CDR3, the DNA is TGTGCCAGCAGTGAACGTTCCGGGACAGGGTCACTTTACGAGCAGTACTTC.

CDR3 DNA: TGTGCCAGCTCACTAATGGGCGGCGGGGGAGATACGCAGTATTTT. Translated: CASSLMGGGGDTQYF. The rearrangement joins TRBV18 to TRBJ2-3, with 7 bases lining up with TRBD2. The CDR3 runs to 15 residues. Looked up from germline, CDR1 is KGHSH and CDR2 is LQKENI. V lost 4 bases to trimming and J lost 5 bases; unmatched junction nucleotides: 9.

This chain connects TRBV28 to TRBJ1-2; TRBD1 matches at 7 bases. The CDR3 contains 15 residues. The trim removed 5 bases at V and 2 bases at J, leaving 8 bases unmatched. Germline CDR1 reads MDHEN; CDR2 reads SYDVKM. Here the CDR3 reads CASSPTDRKNYGYTF. CDR3 DNA: TGTGCCAGCAGTCCGACGGACAGGAAAAACTATGGCTACACCTTC.

The gene calls are TRBV7-9 and TRBJ2-1; TRBD1 matches at 7 bases. The CDR3 covers 17 residues. V was clipped by 0 bases and J by 5 bases; unmatched bases: 10. Germline assignment: CDR1 SEHNR and CDR2 FQNEAQ (reference sequence). CDR3 protein: CASSLAPTGTENNEQFF. The DNA for the CDR3 is TGTGCCAGCAGCTTAGCACCGACCGGGACAGAGAACAATGAGCAGTTCTTC.

The V and J genes are TRBV29-1 and TRBJ2-3; 8 bases align to TRBD1. Germline V gene data show CDR1 as SQVTM and CDR2 as ANQGSEA. This CDR3 has 17 amino acids. V shed 5 bases and J 1 base; nucleotides not matched to a gene: 14. The CDR3 reads CSVPGTGVSLGTDTQYF. In DNA, the CDR3 is TGCAGCGTTCCCGGGACAGGAGTCTCTCTGGGCACAGATACGCAGTATTTT.

The chain recombines TRBV5-5 with TRBJ2-3, with 9 bases matching TRBD2. Looked up from germline, CDR1 is SGHKS and CDR2 is YYEKEE (reference sequence). V dropped 6 bases and J dropped 6; count of bases not matched to a gene: 11. This CDR3 spans 15 amino acids. In DNA, the CDR3 is TGTGCCAGCAACCCCGAGCTAGCGGGGCCCGATACGCAGTATTTT. This gives the protein CASNPELAGPDTQYF.